This is a list of T cell receptor beta chains from one sample in a study of blood T cell repertoires in COVID-19. This table comes from immunoSEQ multiplex PCR, and its TCRdb copy is limited to in-frame clones, with some not included. The data contain 98,000 or so clones, about 86% of them singletons. The specimen was peripheral blood. The receptors stem from a woman aged 55-69 years in a cohort sampled during active or convalescent COVID-19. CDR3s include the opening cysteine and the closing phenylalanine or tryptophan.

V,CDR3
TRBV7-8,CASSSMGRNSNQPQHF
TRBV9,CASSFGQASRTEAFF
TRBV5-1,CASSSPTGVGETQYF
TRBV18,CASSPTLRQGPQETQYF
TRBV5-1,CASSPNSLSSYNEQFF
TRBV9,CASSLRGSNSPLHF
TRBV9,CASSLGQPQETQYF
TRBV6-4,CASSDSGRGEAFF
TRBV9,CASSGGLAASYNEQFF
TRBV5-1,CASSPATATNEKLFF
TRBV5-1,CASSSGGGEAFF
TRBV5-1,CASSFSGQGVTEAFF
TRBV3-1/TRBV3-2,CASNPLLGETQYF
TRBV5-1,CASSWGDRPNYGYTF
TRBV2,CASSLTTRGSDTQYF
TRBV27,CASSLGGGSTEAFF
TRBV2,CASSEPPGLNTGELFF
TRBV25-1,CASGIGGGYTF
TRBV5-1,CASSLGLAGGDEQFF
TRBV3-1/TRBV3-2,CASSHTEGRPEAFF
TRBV6-5,CASGRGGSNQPQHF
TRBV19,CASSTTPAGGNQPQHF
TRBV6-6,CASSAQGFSGANVLTF
TRBV28,CASVTFPGGYTF
TRBV27,CASSLNNLYGYTF
TRBV5-1,CASSLVGGQDYGYTF
TRBV18,CASSPPTGQGDTGELFF
TRBV30,CAWSFSLDRNGYTF
TRBV3-1/TRBV3-2,CASSQGSGTPGGYTF
TRBV15,CATSRGSSGGKGEQFF
TRBV10-1,CASSAGTSGHNEQFF
TRBV19,CAIAPRLAGYNEQFF
TRBV5-1,CASSPGGTVPGNTIYF
TRBV5-1,CASRWAQGETLEQYF
TRBV19,CASSIVKVGGNTEAFF
TRBV27,CASSLIGGDEQFF
TRBV5-1,CASSHLAGSSYNEQFF